Listed below are T cell receptor beta chains from one sample, sequenced in a study of CD8+ T cells in alopecia areata. The assay was immunoSEQ multiplex PCR, and TCRdb's table has in-frame clones only and misses some. The table includes fewer than 200,000 clones, approximately 56% detected once. The material was CD4+ T cells sorted from blood, obtained at week 0. Receptors originate from a human donor with alopecia areata. Each CDR3 is given with its conserved first and last residue. A D gene is named only where the DNA matches it firmly. Expanded clones are given a class, and other clones once, few, many or no size at all.

clone_size: .
v_call: TRBV7-2
d_call: .
j_call: TRBJ2-3
cdr3_aa: CASSLSGSHRSDTQYF
cdr3_nt: TGTGCCAGCAGCTTATCCGGGTCTCACAGGTCAGATACGCAGTATTTT

clone_size: .
v_call: TRBV7-2
d_call: .
j_call: TRBJ2-1
cdr3_aa: CASSPQPPGQFF
cdr3_nt: TGTGCCAGCAGCCCGCAACCCCCTGGGCAGTTCTTC

clone_size: .
v_call: TRBV29-1
d_call: .
j_call: TRBJ1-4
cdr3_aa: CSVGGFNEKLFF
cdr3_nt: TGCAGCGTTGGCGGGTTTAATGAAAAACTGTTTTTT

clone_size: .
v_call: TRBV5-6
d_call: .
j_call: TRBJ2-6
cdr3_aa: CASSQEVLAGANVLTF
cdr3_nt: TGTGCCAGCAGCCAGGAGGTGCTGGCTGGGGCCAACGTCCTGACTTTC

clone_size: .
v_call: TRBV10-3
d_call: .
j_call: TRBJ2-7
cdr3_aa: CAISESIIRREDYEQYF
cdr3_nt: TGTGCCATCAGTGAGTCGATTATCCGGAGGGAGGATTACGAGCAGTACTTC

clone_size: .
v_call: TRBV30
d_call: TRBD2
j_call: TRBJ2-3
cdr3_aa: CAWSVGLADTDTQYF
cdr3_nt: TGTGCCTGGAGTGTGGGACTAGCGGACACAGATACGCAGTATTTT

clone_size: few
v_call: TRBV18
d_call: .
j_call: TRBJ1-5
cdr3_aa: CASSPTTSNQPQHF
cdr3_nt: TGTGCCAGCTCACCGACGACTAGCAATCAGCCCCAGCATTTT

clone_size: few
v_call: TRBV29-1
d_call: .
j_call: TRBJ2-5
cdr3_aa: CSGILDTQETQYF
cdr3_nt: TGCAGCGGCATCTTGGACACCCAAGAGACCCAGTACTTC

clone_size: .
v_call: TRBV6-1
d_call: .
j_call: TRBJ1-2
cdr3_aa: CASREGGDYGYTF
cdr3_nt: TGTGCCAGCAGAGAGGGAGGTGACTATGGCTACACCTTC

clone_size: .
v_call: TRBV25-1
d_call: .
j_call: TRBJ1-2
cdr3_aa: CASSYRGLGYTF
cdr3_nt: TGTGCCAGCAGTTATCGAGGCCTAGGCTACACCTTC

clone_size: .
v_call: TRBV5-1
d_call: TRBD1
j_call: TRBJ1-1
cdr3_aa: CASSPGTGANTEAFF
cdr3_nt: TGCGCCAGCAGCCCAGGGACAGGGGCAAACACTGAAGCTTTCTTT

clone_size: few
v_call: TRBV7-9
d_call: TRBD1
j_call: TRBJ2-1
cdr3_aa: CASSKARTGGLNEQFF
cdr3_nt: TGTGCCAGCAGCAAAGCCCGGACAGGGGGCCTCAATGAGCAGTTCTTC

clone_size: .
v_call: TRBV6-1
d_call: .
j_call: TRBJ1-5
cdr3_aa: CASSEGGVSNQPQHF
cdr3_nt: TGTGCCAGCAGTGAAGGAGGGGTAAGCAATCAGCCCCAGCATTTT

clone_size: once
v_call: TRBV14
d_call: .
j_call: TRBJ1-1
cdr3_aa: CASSQNGQTYRATEAFF
cdr3_nt: TGTGCCAGCAGCCAGAATGGACAGACCTACAGAGCCACTGAAGCTTTCTTT

clone_size: few
v_call: TRBV15
d_call: .
j_call: TRBJ2-6
cdr3_aa: CATSGGGAGANVLTF
cdr3_nt: TGTGCCACCAGCGGAGGGGGCGCTGGGGCCAACGTCCTGACTTTC

clone_size: .
v_call: TRBV5-6
d_call: TRBD2
j_call: TRBJ2-1
cdr3_aa: CASSPPTSGGGNEQFF
cdr3_nt: TGTGCCAGCTCACCACCGACTAGCGGGGGGGGGAATGAGCAGTTCTTC

clone_size: few
v_call: TRBV29-1
d_call: TRBD1
j_call: TRBJ1-2
cdr3_aa: CSVDYRGGYTF
cdr3_nt: TGCAGCGTGGACTACAGGGGTGGCTACACCTTC

clone_size: few
v_call: TRBV6-5
d_call: .
j_call: TRBJ2-6
cdr3_aa: CASSYSRGGGANVLTF
cdr3_nt: TGTGCCAGCAGTTACTCCAGGGGTGGTGGGGCCAACGTCCTGACTTTC

clone_size: .
v_call: TRBV30
d_call: TRBD1
j_call: TRBJ2-7
cdr3_aa: CAWSHRDTGGRYEQYF
cdr3_nt: TGTGCCTGGAGCCACAGGGACACAGGGGGGAGATACGAGCAGTACTTC

clone_size: .
v_call: TRBV29-1
d_call: .
j_call: TRBJ1-3
cdr3_aa: CSGGNSLLTIYF
cdr3_nt: TGCAGCGGCGGAAACTCCCTCCTCACCATATATTTT

clone_size: .
v_call: TRBV11-2
d_call: .
j_call: TRBJ2-3
cdr3_aa: CASSSQDIHTQYF
cdr3_nt: TGTGCCAGCAGCTCACAGGACATCCATACGCAGTATTTT

clone_size: .
v_call: TRBV19
d_call: .
j_call: TRBJ2-4
cdr3_aa: CASSGAGLAKNIQYF
cdr3_nt: TGTGCCAGTAGTGGCGCGGGGTTAGCCAAAAACATTCAGTACTTC